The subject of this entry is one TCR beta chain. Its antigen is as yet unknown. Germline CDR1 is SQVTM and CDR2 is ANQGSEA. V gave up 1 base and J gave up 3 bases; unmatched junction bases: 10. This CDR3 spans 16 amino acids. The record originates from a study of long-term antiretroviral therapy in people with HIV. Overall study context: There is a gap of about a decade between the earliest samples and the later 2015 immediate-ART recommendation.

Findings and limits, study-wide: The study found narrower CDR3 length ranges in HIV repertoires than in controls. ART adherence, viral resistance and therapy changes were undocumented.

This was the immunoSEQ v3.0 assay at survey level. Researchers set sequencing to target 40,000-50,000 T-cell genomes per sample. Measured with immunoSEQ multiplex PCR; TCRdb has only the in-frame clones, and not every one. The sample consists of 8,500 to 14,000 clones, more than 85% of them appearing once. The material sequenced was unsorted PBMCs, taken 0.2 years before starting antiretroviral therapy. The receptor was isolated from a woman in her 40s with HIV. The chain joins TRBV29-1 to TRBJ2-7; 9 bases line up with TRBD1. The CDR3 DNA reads TGCAGCGTTGAAGTCCCGGGGGACAGGGTGATCTACGAGCAGTACTTC. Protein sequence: CSVEVPGDRVIYEQYF.